This passage covers 32 T cell receptor beta chains from one sample sequenced in a study of response to subunit inactivated influenza vaccine. Each CDR3 protein is one row after TCRdb ran MiXCR on the RT-PCR reads. The sample records 300,000 to 350,000 distinct CDR3 sequences, 21% being singletons. The sample in question was PBMCs from blood, obtained less than 22 months after vaccination. Source of these receptors: a man aged 50-75 years who received an inactivated influenza vaccine.

The genes are TRBV14 and TRBJ2-7; D remains ambiguous. The CDR3 sequence is 15 residues long. CDR1 SGHDN and CDR2 FVKESK come from the germline V gene. The V end lost 1 base, the J end lost 3 bases, and 13 bases lay between the germline ends. Written as DNA, the CDR3 is TGTGCCAGCAGCCAAGTTAACGGGCATAACTACGAGCAGTACTTC. Residues: CASSQVNGHNYEQYF.

This clonotype was counted between two and nine times. The rearrangement joins TRBV7-3 to TRBJ2-3; 7 bases align to TRBD1. In germline, CDR1 is SGHTA, CDR2 FQGTGA. Losses at the gene ends were 4 bases for V and 1 base for J; bases not matched to a gene: 2. This CDR3 contains 14 residues. The DNA for the CDR3 is TGTGCCAGCAGCTGGGGACAGCGCACAGATACGCAGTATTTT. The encoded protein is CASSWGQRTDTQYF.

In this sample, this clonotype turned up a few times. V and J are TRBV5-4 and TRBJ1-1; D perhaps matches TRBD1 (6 bases). The CDR3 spans 15 residues. The V gene's germline CDR1 is SGHNT and CDR2 YYREEE (reference sequence). V lost 3 bases, J lost 0 bases, and 12 bases lay in between. CDR3 nucleotide sequence: TGTGCCAGCAGCTACATACAGGGAGTGAACACTGAAGCTTTCTTT. It translates to CASSYIQGVNTEAFF. Complete variable domain (other parts from reference TRBV5-4 and TRBJ1-1): ETGVTQSPTHLIKTRGQQVTLRCSSQSGHNTVSWYQQALGQGPQFIFQYYREEENGRGNFPPRFSGLQFPNYSSELNVNALELDDSALYLCASSYIQGVNTEAFFGQGTRLTVV.

This clonotype was detected a few times. This chain connects TRBV5-1 to TRBJ2-7; either TRBD1 or TRBD2 may fit D (5 bases each). V was clipped by 4 bases and J by 3 bases, with 11 bases between them. Germline CDR1 is SGHRS and CDR2 is YFSETQ. CDR3 length: 13 amino acids. The CDR3 nucleotides are TGCGCCAGCAGCCGGGACCAGGGCTACGAGCAGTACTTC. As protein: CASSRDQGYEQYF.

The chain recombines TRBV6-4 with TRBJ2-1; 10 bases are shared with TRBD2. Trimming at V came to 8 bases and at J to 3 bases, leaving 4 bases not matched to a gene. The germline V gene encodes CDR1 MRHNA and CDR2 SNTAGT. The CDR3 totals 14 residues. The CDR3, as DNA: TGTGCCAGCGCCCCTAGCGGGAGCTACAATGAGCAGTTCTTC. Amino acid sequence: CASAPSGSYNEQFF.

The genes are TRBV18 and TRBJ1-1, with D possibly being TRBD1 (6 bases). The CDR3 totals 16 residues. Trimming cost V 2 bases and J 1 base, with 14 bases left between them. Per the germline V gene, CDR1 is KGHSH and CDR2 is LQKENI. The CDR3 is CASSPSGVGGNTEAFF. CDR3 DNA sequence: TGTGCCAGCTCACCATCAGGGGTCGGTGGGAACACTGAAGCTTTCTTT.

The chain couples TRBV4-1 to TRBJ1-1; no definite D call. The CDR3 totals 19 residues. V was pared by 1 base and J by 2 bases, with 23 bases between. CDR1 is MGHRA, CDR2 YSYEKL, per germline. For the CDR3, the DNA is TGCGCCAGCAGCCAAGGGGCTGTTGTGGTGCTCAGGACCAACACTGAAGCTTTCTTT. As protein: CASSQGAVVVLRTNTEAFF.

The genes are TRBV7-2 and TRBJ1-1; tentative D call: TRBD1 (6 bases). This CDR3 spans 13 amino acids. From germline, CDR1 is SGHTA and CDR2 FQGNSA. The V gene lost 4 bases and the J gene lost 8 bases, with 14 bases spanning the gap. CDR3 in DNA: TGTGCCAGCAGCTACAACAGGGTCGCCGAAGCTTTCTTT. Translated: CASSYNRVAEAFF.

V usage is TRBV29-1 and J usage is TRBJ1-4, with TRBD1 identical over 7 bases. Germline-derived CDR1 and CDR2 are SQVTM and ANQGSEA. The CDR3 length is 13 residues. With V trimmed by 6 bases and J by 1 base, 2 bases remained unmatched. CDR3 nucleotide sequence: TGCAGCGTGGGGGACAGAACTAATGAAAAACTGTTTTTT. Its translation: CSVGDRTNEKLFF.

The chain joins TRBV6-2 or TRBV6-3 to TRBJ2-7; D is uncertain. Germline V CDR1 and CDR2: MNHEY, SVGEGT. With 0 bases removed from V and 2 bases from J, the gap between germline ends came to 14 bases. The CDR3 spans 16 residues. The CDR3 DNA reads as TGTGCCAGCAGTTACTCGGTGACGCACCTAACCTACGAGCAGTACTTC. As protein: CASSYSVTHLTYEQYF.

CDR3 sequence reads: CASSLPWPTSDINEQFF. The CDR3 region has the DNA TGTGCCAGCAGTTTACCCTGGCCGACTAGCGATATCAATGAGCAGTTCTTC. The chain joins TRBV12-3 or TRBV12-4 to TRBJ2-1, with 8 bases fitting TRBD2. The ends lost 2 bases at V and 6 bases at J; junction bases unmatched: 12. The CDR3 consists of 17 residues.

This sequence joins TRBV29-1 and TRBJ1-2; 7 bases are a match to TRBD1. The germline V gene has CDR1 SQVTM and CDR2 ANQGSEA. J gave up 3 bases and V 3 bases, and 7 bases lay outside the gene matches. The CDR3 is made up of 14 amino acids. The CDR3 spells CSVDPQGFDYGYTF. CDR3 nucleotide sequence: TGCAGCGTTGATCCACAGGGGTTCGACTATGGCTACACCTTC.

The chain couples TRBV24-1 to TRBJ2-5; 10 nucleotides agree with TRBD2. The germline V gene has CDR1 KGHDR and CDR2 SFDVKD. The ends lost 4 bases at V and 3 bases at J; junction bases unmatched: 1. This CDR3 has 14 amino acids. The CDR3 region has the DNA TGTGCCACCAGTGACCTAGCGGGAGAAGAGACCCAGTACTTC. Amino acid sequence: CATSDLAGEETQYF.

In this sample, this clonotype turned up a few times. The V and J genes are TRBV30 and TRBJ1-2; the match to TRBD1 covers 7 bases. Germline loops: CDR1 GTSNPN, CDR2 SVGIG (reference sequence). The length of the CDR3 is 12 residues. With V trimmed by 5 bases and J by 5 bases, 5 bases remained unmatched. The DNA for the CDR3 is TGTGCCTGGGCTAGGGACAGTTATGGCTACACCTTC. Translated: CAWARDSYGYTF.

This chain joins TRBV19 and TRBJ2-2; 7 bases are shared with TRBD2. Trimming removed 6 bases from V and 4 bases from J; junction bases left unmatched: 11. Germline V gene data show CDR1 as LNHDA and CDR2 as SQIVND (reference sequence). The CDR3 runs 16 residues. The CDR3 is CASSRRGTKFTGELFF. The CDR3 bases are TGTGCCAGTAGCCGCCGGGGGACTAAATTCACCGGGGAGCTGTTTTTT. Using reference TRBV19 and TRBJ2-2 for the parts outside the CDR3, the full variable domain is DGGITQSPKYLFRKEGQNVTLSCEQNLNHDAMYWYRQDPGQGLRLIYYSQIVNDFQKGDIAEGYSVSREKKESFPLTVTSAQKNPTAFYLCASSRRGTKFTGELFFGEGSRLTVL.

In this sample, this clonotype turned up once. The chain carries TRBV4-2 and TRBJ2-3, with D unclear. V was pared by 0 bases and J by 1 base, with 8 bases between. The germline gives CDR1 LGHNA, CDR2 YNFKEQ. CDR3 length: 15 residues. The CDR3 reads CASSQDKFRTDTQYF. The CDR3 DNA follows: TGTGCCAGCAGCCAAGATAAGTTCCGCACAGATACGCAGTATTTT.

This clonotype was seen many times. CDR3 nucleotide sequence: TGTGCCAGCAGAAAGGAGCGGGGTAGGGATACGCAGTATTTT. It is translated as CASRKERGRDTQYF. The gene calls are TRBV6-5 and TRBJ2-3, with 7 bases lining up with TRBD2. This CDR3 comprises 14 residues. Germline-derived CDR1 and CDR2 are MNHEY and SVGAGI. J lost 6 bases, V lost 6 bases, and 9 bases had no gene match.

This clonotype was counted a single time. A much larger clone lies one base from this, so it may be a read error. The chain has TRBV7-8 and TRBJ1-5; a possible D gene is TRBD1 (5 bases). The CDR3 consists of 17 residues. Germline assignment: CDR1 SGHVS and CDR2 FQNEAQ. The ends were cut back, 5 bases at V and 0 bases at J, with 17 bases in the middle. CDR3 region: CASSLPRQLNSNQPQHF. The DNA for the CDR3 is TGTGCCAGCAGCCTACCACGACAGCTAAATAGCAATCAGCCCCAGCATTTT.

The chain carries TRBV20-1 and TRBJ1-6; D gene uncertain. The germline V gene encodes CDR1 DFQATT and CDR2 SNEGSKA (reference sequence). This CDR3 region has 14 residues. The V gene lost 3 bases and the J gene lost 0 bases, with 6 bases spanning the gap. CDR3 sequence reads: CSASRGSYNSPLHF. CDR3 DNA sequence: TGCAGTGCTAGTCGGGGCTCCTATAATTCACCCCTCCACTTT.

This clonotype was seen only a few times. The V call is TRBV28, the J call TRBJ2-1; D is undetermined. The germline CDR1 and CDR2 sequences are MDHEN and SYDVKM. CDR3 length: 16 amino acids. Deletions cut 6 bases from V and 0 bases from J, with 15 bases between. Here the CDR3 DNA reads TGTGCCAGCAGCCGTGACCGGGCTAGCTCCTACAATGAGCAGTTCTTC. Amino acids: CASSRDRASSYNEQFF.

This clonotype was seen many times. The V and J genes are TRBV9 and TRBJ2-2, with D unclear. CDR3 size: 13 residues. Germline CDR1 SGDLS, CDR2 YYNGEE. With 4 bases removed from V and 0 bases from J, the gap between germline ends came to 4 bases. CDR3 region: CASSFTNTGELFF. The CDR3 DNA reads TGTGCCAGCAGCTTTACGAACACCGGGGAGCTGTTTTTT.

A few counts support this clonotype. This CDR3 reads CASSPLEGSEQYF. CDR3 sequence (DNA): TGTGCCAGCAGCCCCTTAGAGGGGAGTGAGCAGTACTTC. J is TRBJ2-7 and V is TRBV7-6; D tentatively reads TRBD1 or TRBD2 (5 bases each). Germline CDR1 and CDR2: SGHVS and FNYEAQ. The CDR3 loop spans 13 amino acids. The V end lost 5 bases, the J end lost 7 bases, and 15 bases lay between the germline ends.

This clonotype was seen a few times. The chain carries TRBV6-5 and TRBJ1-2; D is possibly TRBD1 (5 bases). CDR3 length: 15 amino acids. Germline lookup yields CDR1 MNHEY and CDR2 SVGAGI. The V and J ends lost 2 bases and 1 base respectively, with 11 bases between them. The CDR3 here is CASSYEPGFNYGYTF. CDR3 nucleotide sequence: TGTGCCAGCAGTTACGAACCAGGGTTTAACTATGGCTACACCTTC.

This chain uses TRBV20-1 with TRBJ1-2; TRBD1 matches 9 bases. Trimming cost V 2 bases and J 4 bases; bases outside gene matches: 5. The germline V gene has CDR1 DFQATT and CDR2 SNEGSKA (reference sequence). The CDR3 runs 14 residues. The CDR3 region has the DNA TGCAGTGCTAGACGGGACAGGGAGGGCTATGGCTACACCTTC. This codes for CSARRDREGYGYTF.

This clonotype was observed a handful of times. V gene TRBV20-1 combines with J gene TRBJ2-3, with no clear D. V was cut by 0 bases and J by 2 bases, with 9 bases left in between. CDR1 and CDR2 from the germline V gene are DFQATT and SNEGSKA (reference sequence). CDR3 length equals 14 residues. CDR3 nucleotides: TGCAGTGCTAGAGATTTTAAAACCACAGATACGCAGTATTTT. It is translated as CSARDFKTTDTQYF.

The V and J genes are TRBV10-3 and TRBJ2-7; 9 bases are shared with TRBD1. Germline V gene lookup returns CDR1 ENHRY and CDR2 SYGVKD. The CDR3 consists of 14 residues. The trim removed 10 bases at V and 3 bases at J, leaving 10 bases unmatched. The CDR3 here is CATKFRDRDYEQYF. The CDR3 coding sequence is TGTGCCACCAAATTCCGGGACAGGGACTACGAGCAGTACTTC.

Ten or more counts support this clonotype. This rearrangement joins TRBV10-3 to TRBJ1-2, with a tentative D call TRBD1 (5 bases). Germline V gene lookup returns CDR1 ENHRY and CDR2 SYGVKD. The CDR3 extends over 14 amino acids. Trimming stripped 6 bases from V and 5 bases from J, with 16 bases between. In DNA, the CDR3 is TGTGCCATCAGCGGGACCCGGGACTCGTATGGCTACACCTTC. This codes for CAISGTRDSYGYTF.

The chain links TRBV7-7 to TRBJ1-4, with D possibly being TRBD1 (6 bases). The CDR3 loop spans 18 amino acids. Trimming removed 4 bases from V and 3 bases from J, with 21 bases in between. Germline V gene sequence: CDR1 SSHAT, CDR2 FNYEAQ (reference sequence). CDR3 amino acids: CASSSARGLQRSNEKLFF. CDR3 nucleotides: TGTGCCAGCAGCTCCGCCAGGGGCCTGCAGAGATCTAATGAAAAACTGTTTTTT.

The rearrangement joins TRBV15 to TRBJ2-3; D is undetermined. This CDR3 comprises 12 residues. Germline CDR1 is LNHNV and CDR2 is YYDKDF (reference sequence). Trimming left V 8 bases short and J 1 base short, with 7 bases between. The CDR3 DNA reads TGTGCCACCCGGATGGGCACAGATACGCAGTATTTT. Its protein is CATRMGTDTQYF.

DNA for the CDR3: TGTGCCAGCAGCAAAAAGGGGGATGGCTACACCTTC. Its protein is CASSKKGDGYTF. V gene TRBV21-1 combines with J gene TRBJ1-2; TRBD1, as called in the table, went unchecked against the DNA. TRBV21-1 constitutes a pseudogene. The CDR3 is 12 amino acids.

The sample holds a few counts of this clonotype. The chain employs TRBV2 and TRBJ1-2; 7 bases match TRBD1. After removal of 8 bases from V and 4 bases from J, the junction contained 10 bases not matched to a gene. Germline CDR1 and CDR2: SNHLY and FYNNEI. The CDR3 runs to 14 residues. CDR3 residues: CASGYRGSGYGYTF. CDR3 DNA: TGTGCCAGCGGATACAGGGGTTCGGGCTATGGCTACACCTTC.

The rearrangement joins TRBV29-1 to TRBJ2-7; 9 positions agree with TRBD2. CDR3 size: 14 residues. After removal of 6 bases from V and 0 bases from J, the junction contained 6 bases not matched to a gene. Germline CDR1 SQVTM, CDR2 ANQGSEA. CDR3 bases: TGCAGCGTCGCGACTAGCGGAGGCTCCTACGAGCAGTACTTC. Amino acids: CSVATSGGSYEQYF.